The 8 T cell receptor beta chains reported below all come from one sample, sequenced in a study of technical replicates of blood from a few donors. Produced via immunoSEQ multiplex PCR; TCRdb's table is partial and in-frame only. The sample lists more than 65,000 clones; around 97% were seen once. Sequenced: T cells isolated from PBMCs. These receptors came from a human donor in good health.

This chain uses TRBV18 with TRBJ2-7; 7 positions agree with TRBD2. There are 15 residues in the CDR3. V lost 3 bases, J lost 2 bases, and 7 bases stayed unmatched. Germline V gene data show CDR1 as KGHSH and CDR2 as LQKENI. The CDR3 DNA reads TGTGCCAGCTCACCCACTAGCGTGAATGCCTACGAGCAGTACTTC. Amino acids: CASSPTSVNAYEQYF.

The rearrangement uses TRBV29-1 and TRBJ2-5; TRBD2 aligns across 10 bases. V shed 5 bases and J 4 bases; nucleotides not matched to a gene: 4. The length of the CDR3 is 13 residues. Germline CDR1 is SQVTM and CDR2 is ANQGSEA. CDR3 DNA sequence: TGCAGCGTTCTAGCGGGAGTCGGAGAGACCCAGTACTTC. Protein: CSVLAGVGETQYF.

The count of this clone is one. The gene calls are TRBV27 and TRBJ1-3; 10 bases map to TRBD1. Germline CDR1 MNHEY, CDR2 SMNVEV (reference sequence). The CDR3 is 14 residues long. J was trimmed by 6 bases and V by 6 bases; bases with no gene match: 5. The CDR3 region is CASRTGTGANTIYF. Here the CDR3 DNA reads TGTGCCAGCAGGACCGGGACAGGGGCAAACACCATATATTTT.

The chain combines TRBV5-1 with TRBJ2-7; D call uncertain. V was trimmed by 1 base and J by 2 bases, leaving 10 bases between them. The germline gives CDR1 SGHRS, CDR2 YFSETQ. This CDR3 has 14 amino acids. The CDR3 protein is CASSLNYGTYEQYF. CDR3 nucleotides: TGCGCCAGCAGCTTGAACTACGGAACCTACGAGCAGTACTTC. Looking up the rest from reference TRBV5-1 and TRBJ2-7 gives the full variable domain: KAGVTQTPRYLIKTRGQQVTLSCSPISGHRSVSWYQQTPGQGLQFLFEYFSETQRNKGNFPGRFSGRQFSNSRSEMNVSTLELGDSALYLCASSLNYGTYEQYFGPGTRLTVT.

The gene calls are TRBV12-5 and TRBJ1-5; 8 bases are shared with TRBD1. V dropped 5 bases and J dropped 9; count of bases not matched to a gene: 9. CDR1 LGHNT and CDR2 FRNRAP come from the germline V gene. The CDR3 is made up of 14 amino acids. The CDR3: CASGPPQGAGPQHF. The CDR3 DNA reads as TGTGCTAGTGGTCCGCCGCAGGGGGCAGGGCCCCAGCATTTT.

This clone is a singleton in its sample. The chain is built from TRBV5-1 and TRBJ2-5, with 12 nucleotides matching TRBD2. The length of the CDR3 is 16 residues. Germline CDR1 reads SGHRS; CDR2 reads YFSETQ. V gave up 3 bases and J gave up 1 base; unmatched junction bases: 4. CDR3 bases: TGCGCCAGCAGCTCCTTGACTAGCGGGGGCCAAGAGACCCAGTACTTC. Translating gives CASSSLTSGGQETQYF. Full variable domain (outside the CDR3, taken from reference TRBV5-1 and TRBJ2-5): KAGVTQTPRYLIKTRGQQVTLSCSPISGHRSVSWYQQTPGQGLQFLFEYFSETQRNKGNFPGRFSGRQFSNSRSEMNVSTLELGDSALYLCASSSLTSGGQETQYFGPGTRLLVL.

V usage is TRBV7-8 and J usage is TRBJ2-2; D is undetermined. Trimming left V 5 bases short and J 5 bases short, with 6 bases between. This CDR3 comprises 12 residues. The germline CDR1 and CDR2 sequences are SGHVS and FQNEAQ. The chain's CDR3 is CASSQLTGELFF. The CDR3 DNA reads as TGTGCCAGCAGCCAACTGACCGGGGAGCTGTTTTTT.

In DNA, the CDR3 is TGTGCCAGCAGTCGATCTGACAGGGATTTCACTGAAGCTTTCTTT. Protein: CASSRSDRDFTEAFF. This chain uses TRBV28 with TRBJ1-1; 7 bases align to TRBD1. There are 15 residues in the CDR3. The trim removed 5 bases at V and 4 bases at J, leaving 10 bases unmatched. CDR1 MDHEN and CDR2 SYDVKM come from the germline V gene.